This T cell receptor beta chain emerged from a study of blood T cell repertoires in COVID-19. The overall study: Samples came from the United States, Italy and Spain, spanning acute and convalescent COVID-19. T cells, B-cell-depleted T cells, or PBMCs provided the cDNA or gDNA that served as material.

TCRdb's copy holds only in-frame clones and misses some; the assay was immunoSEQ multiplex PCR. The data show about 130,000 clones, around 88% seen once. Participants spanned ages about 18 to 90 years and resided in around 25 US areas. The recovered donors of Cohort 3 showed two negative PCRs, clearance, or symptom resolution. CDR1 and CDR2 from the germline V gene are MNHNY and SVGAGI (reference sequence). Trimming left V 5 bases short and J 1 base short, with 18 bases between. The CDR3 is 16 residues long. Specimen: PBMCs or T cells enriched from blood (not recorded which). This receptor was obtained from a woman between 45 and 65 years old who had recovered from COVID-19. The V call is TRBV6-6, the J call TRBJ2-7; tentative D call: TRBD1 (6 bases). The chain's CDR3 is CASSPQTGQASYEQYF. DNA for the CDR3: TGTGCCAGCAGTCCACAGACAGGCCAGGCGTCCTACGAGCAGTACTTC.